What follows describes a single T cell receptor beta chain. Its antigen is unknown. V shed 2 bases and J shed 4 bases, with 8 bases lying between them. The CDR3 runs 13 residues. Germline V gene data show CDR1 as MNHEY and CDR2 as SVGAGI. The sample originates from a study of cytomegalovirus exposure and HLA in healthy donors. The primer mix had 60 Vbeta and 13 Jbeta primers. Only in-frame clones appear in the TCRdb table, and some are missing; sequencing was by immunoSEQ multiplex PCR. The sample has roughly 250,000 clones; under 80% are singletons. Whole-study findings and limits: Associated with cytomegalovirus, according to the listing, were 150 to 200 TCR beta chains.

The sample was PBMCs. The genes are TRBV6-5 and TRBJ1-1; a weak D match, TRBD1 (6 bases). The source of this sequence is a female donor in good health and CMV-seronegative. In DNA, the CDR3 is TGTGCCAGCAGTTACGCAGGGGCCACTGAAGCTTTCTTT. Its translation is CASSYAGATEAFF.